The T cell receptor beta chain under discussion was sequenced for a study of cytomegalovirus exposure and HLA in healthy donors (dated by TCRdb to 2015 to 2018). Regarding the research as a whole: An earlier analysis of approximately 640 of the donors reported approximately 300 Gb of sequence data and more than 90 million unique TCR beta sequences from roughly 180 million T cells. An early release covering roughly 640 HLA-typed donors comprised approximately 300 gigabases of sequencing data and some 79 million unique TCR sequences. Of the approximately 400 genotyped donors, approximately 83% fell in the genetic ancestry cluster associated with self-reported Caucasian donors. The aim of the study was to test whether cataloging public T cell receptors could identify signatures of past pathogen exposure. The study profiled the T cell repertoires of 500 to 800 subjects by immunosequencing and related them to cytomegalovirus serostatus. A separate validation cohort of approximately 120 different subjects was used in addition to the roughly 620-subject first cohort. High-throughput TCR immunosequencing, statistical association of individual TCRs with disease status, and machine learning were combined to predict cytomegalovirus infection status. To study patterns of TCR occurrence, a later analysis re-analyzed previously published TCR beta repertoires from under 750 donors and added high-resolution HLA genotyping. In the later analysis, no new phenotypic data were used to find candidate immune exposures; instead, reliance was placed on TCR beta sequences and their occurrence across donors. An earlier analysis of several hundred of the donors applied high-throughput TCR beta sequencing to assess whether each TCR beta V gene segment acted as functional or pseudogenic. Donor age, sex, ethnicity and CMV serostatus were collected together with the repertoire data. A later genetic analysis used genome-wide SNP genotypes for about 65% of the roughly 670 donors, treating that subset as a discovery cohort. All discovery cohort repertoires had been generated using a single sequencing platform. HLA typing included class I and class II loci at four-digit resolution. The number of donors typed differed by locus, with 629-630 for A, B, C, DRB1 and DQB1, more than 500 for DQA1, over 600 for DPA1, and approximately 470 for DPB1. Four or five DR-DQ haplotypes were treated as single units for association and clustering because of strong linkage in the cohort. Across around 400 genotyped donors of the cohort, an average of approximately 240,000 unique TCR beta nucleotide sequences per donor were sequenced, and approximately 19% of those sequences were non-productive. Findings and caveats that apply to the study as a whole: In an earlier analysis of around 600 of the donors, most TCR beta V segments were observed in productive rearrangements about 90% or about 30% of the time, broadly matching IMGT annotations. In a later analysis, TCR association rates were found to vary across HLA loci, with the most associated TCRs seen for DRB1 alleles and the fewest for HLA-C alleles. A later genetic analysis reported fewer N-insertions in productive TCRs among donors in an Asian-associated ancestry cluster than the roughly 700-donor mean. Some IMGT-functional V segments, including TRBV6-2 and TRBV6-3, could not be distinguished by the 87-base-pair reads and were therefore excluded. A further reported finding was that TCR beta sequences accurately predicted the HLA-A and HLA-B alleles for most subjects in the first cohort. CMV serostatus was the only immune exposure information available for the cohort. A few of the identified cytomegalovirus-associated TCR beta chains were confirmed in vitro to be specific for cytomegalovirus antigens. When HLA alleles, especially DR and DQ, strongly co-occurred, TCR associations were difficult to assign to individual alleles. The authors suggested that the approach could potentially be generalized to other disease states and immunological phenotypes. In a later analysis, most CMV-associated TCR beta chains were found to appear HLA-restricted, with HLA associations seemingly driven largely by CMV exposure. Most TCR sequences were observed very rarely across donors, whereas some public TCRs were present in many individuals. The study listed approximately 160 TCR beta chains as associated with cytomegalovirus. The classifier was reported to diagnose cytomegalovirus status with high specificity and sensitivity in both the original and validation cohorts. The presence/absence analyses assumed that sequencing depth was roughly uniform across donors, and that assumption may not be true. In this cohort, only TCR beta chains were sequenced, and detectable features were limited by the absence of alpha or paired-chain data. Specific HLA alleles were associated with 15,000 to 20,000 TCR beta sequences at a false discovery rate of 0.05 in a later analysis. In a later analysis, HLA-associated TCR beta chains were found to be more clonally expanded and to have lower generation probabilities than equally common non-associated chains. Because counts were too low, roughly 16 rarely observed V segments, including chromosome 9 orphons, were left out of the earlier analysis of 587 of the donors. Because some donors lacked HLA typing at each locus, the association tests relied only on the typed subset. A group of highly shared sequence variants was considered likely to be a technical artifact of the sequencing pipeline. Several of the top co-occurrence clusters appeared to be linked to parvovirus B19, influenza, CMV and Epstein-Barr virus, according to a later analysis. An association between a missense DCLRE1C variant and V-gene and J-gene trimming of TCR beta chains was found in a later genetic analysis and replicated in an independent cohort. Linkage disequilibrium might explain the correlated functional status among segregating V segments, but an unknown experimental factor could not be ruled out.

Libraries came from the immunoSEQ multiplex PCR assay. A mixture of 60 forward primers for TCR Vbeta segments and 13 reverse primers for TCR Jbeta segments was used in the multiplex PCR. The CDR3 region of rearranged TCR beta genes was amplified from genomic DNA by a multiplex PCR assay. The Illumina HiSeq System was used to sequence the amplified TCR beta libraries as 87-base-pair reads. As for how the authors treated the data: In a later analysis, roughly 80 million unique TCR beta chains were counted across the 650 to 700 repertoires, and approximately 11 million of these chains were shared by at least two donors. To remove PCR and sequencing errors, raw reads were error-corrected and collapsed into unique sequences using a nearest-neighbor algorithm that merged closely related sequences. V, D and J gene segments were assigned by aligning CDR3 sequences to IMGT reference sequences. For a sequence to be retained, at least a six-nucleotide match to both a V gene segment and a J gene segment was required. Rearrangements were called productive when the CDR3 lacked stop codons and stayed in frame with V and J; all others were non-productive. Following IMGT convention, CDR3 was defined as the stretch from the second conserved V-encoded cysteine up to the conserved J-encoded phenylalanine. Sequences without an unambiguous match to a single V gene segment were excluded from the earlier analysis of several hundred of the donors. In an earlier analysis of a few hundred of the donors, a V segment was called functional when productive rearrangements were above 56.7%, and segregating when the standard deviation between donors exceeded 5%. To diagnose cytomegalovirus status from the catalog of TCR beta chain sequences, a statistical classification framework was built. In a later analysis, V and J genes were assigned by comparing TCR nucleotide sequences against IMGT/GENE-DB human TR gene sequences. Using the TCRdist pipeline, a later analysis assigned CDR3 sequences along with most-parsimonious VDJ recombination scenarios. In a later analysis, each TCR beta chain was defined by its CDR3 amino acid sequence together with its V-gene family, and reads without a unique V-gene family were excluded. To address suspected cross-contamination and a sequencing artifact, a later analysis removed some 620 highly shared, low-generation-probability nucleotide sequences. For each public chain, a later analysis derived a clonal expansion index from normalized ranks of inferred template counts within each repertoire. Generation probabilities in a later analysis came from a VDJ recombination model fitted to out-of-frame rearrangements, and those results were checked against IGoR. In a later analysis, TCR-TCR, TCR-HLA and TCR-CMV co-occurrence was scored with hypergeometric tests, and a repertoire-size bias correction was applied to TCR pairs. To estimate false discovery rates, a later analysis permuted the HLA or CMV assignments 20 times. In a later analysis, co-occurring TCRs were grouped using DBSCAN, and TCRdist sequence similarity was added for clustering within HLA-allele-positive subsets. Repertoires with fewer than 30,000 or more than 120,000 public chains were left out of co-occurrence clustering, as were about 5 repertoires with anomalous nucleotide sharing. TCRdb stores this immuneACCESS table with in-frame sequences only. Part of the clones is absent; in the studies checked, under half of the shortfall reflects unresolved V genes, and no reason is known for the rest. Clone size and V and J calls were adopted from that table, with D and trimming inferred from the DNA. Present in this sample are approximately 100,000 clones, approximately 72% of which were seen just once. The ten largest clones add up to less than 2% of the sample.

The cohort was made up of roughly 670 healthy bone marrow donors. Cohort members were all nominally healthy when sampled, although unrecorded immune exposures were likely present. The donor was CMV seronegative and belonged to the group of 352 seronegative cohort members. Every donor gave a peripheral blood sample, and the peripheral blood mononuclear cells from that sample were used for TCR beta sequencing. The Qiagen DNeasy Blood Extraction Kit was used to extract genomic DNA from the blood cell samples. Note on this clone: What this receptor recognizes is not known. The record has no base qualities; no much larger clone is one base away.

Counted from cysteine to phenylalanine, this CDR3 has 13 amino acids. Only CDR3 DNA is held: 39 bases, read in frame from base 1. V drops 3 bases and J drops 3 bases, leaving 8 bases in between. Taken from the germline V gene, the CDR1 and CDR2 loops are LGHNA and YSLEER. This chain joins TRBV4-3 to TRBJ2-5, and TRBD1 may be the D gene, going by 6 matching bases. Sequencing used PBMCs. The TCR comes from a woman between 35 and 50 years old in good health and CMV-seronegative. The nucleotide sequence is TGCGCCAGCAGCCAGGGGGCGAAAGAGACCCAGTACTTC. Its translation reads: CASSQGAKETQYF.